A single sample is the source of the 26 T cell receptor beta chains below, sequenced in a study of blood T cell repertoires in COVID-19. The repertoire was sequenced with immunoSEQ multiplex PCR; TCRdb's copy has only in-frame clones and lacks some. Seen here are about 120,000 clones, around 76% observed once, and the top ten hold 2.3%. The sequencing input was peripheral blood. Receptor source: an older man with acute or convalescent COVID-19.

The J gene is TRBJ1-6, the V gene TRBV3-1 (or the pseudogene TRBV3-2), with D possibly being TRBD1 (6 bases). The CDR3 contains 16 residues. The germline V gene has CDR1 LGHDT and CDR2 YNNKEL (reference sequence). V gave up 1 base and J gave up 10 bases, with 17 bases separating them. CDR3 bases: TGTGCCAGCAGCCAAGGAGGCAGGGGCTCCCGATCACCCCTCCACTTT. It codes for CASSQGGRGSRSPLHF.

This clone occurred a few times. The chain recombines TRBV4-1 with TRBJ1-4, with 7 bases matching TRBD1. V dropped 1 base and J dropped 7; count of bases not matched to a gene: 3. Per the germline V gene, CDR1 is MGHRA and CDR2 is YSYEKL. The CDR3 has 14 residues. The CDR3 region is CASSQGQGGEKLFF. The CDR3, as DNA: TGCGCCAGCAGCCAAGGACAGGGCGGTGAAAAACTGTTTTTT.

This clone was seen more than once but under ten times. CDR3 nucleotides: TGCGCCAGCAGCTTCATGGGACTAGCTTACAATGAGCAGTTCTTC. As protein: CASSFMGLAYNEQFF. The chain carries TRBV5-1 and TRBJ2-1; the match to TRBD2 covers 9 bases. The CDR3 is made up of 15 amino acids. V lost 2 bases, J lost 4 bases, and 4 bases stayed unmatched. Germline lookup yields CDR1 SGHRS and CDR2 YFSETQ. Full variable domain (rest looked up from reference TRBV5-1 and TRBJ2-1): KAGVTQTPRYLIKTRGQQVTLSCSPISGHRSVSWYQQTPGQGLQFLFEYFSETQRNKGNFPGRFSGRQFSNSRSEMNVSTLELGDSALYLCASSFMGLAYNEQFFGPGTRLTVL.

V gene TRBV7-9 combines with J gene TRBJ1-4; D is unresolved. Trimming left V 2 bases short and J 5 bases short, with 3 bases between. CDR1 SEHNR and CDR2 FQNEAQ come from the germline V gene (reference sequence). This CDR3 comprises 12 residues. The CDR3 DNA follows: TGTGCCAGCAGCTTAACAAATGAAAAACTGTTTTTT. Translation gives CASSLTNEKLFF.

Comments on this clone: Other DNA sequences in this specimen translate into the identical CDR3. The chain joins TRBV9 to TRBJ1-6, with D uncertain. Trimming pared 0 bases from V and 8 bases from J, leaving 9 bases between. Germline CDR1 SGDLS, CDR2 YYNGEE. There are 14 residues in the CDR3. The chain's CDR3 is CASSVGGFDSPLHF. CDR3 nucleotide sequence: TGTGCCAGCAGCGTAGGCGGGTTTGATTCACCCCTCCACTTT.

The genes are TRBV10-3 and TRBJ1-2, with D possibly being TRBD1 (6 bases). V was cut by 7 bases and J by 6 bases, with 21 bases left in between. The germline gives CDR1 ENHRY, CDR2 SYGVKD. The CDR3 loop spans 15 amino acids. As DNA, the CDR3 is TGTGCCATCAATAAACCGGGACAACCTCAGGATGGCTACACCTTC. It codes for CAINKPGQPQDGYTF.

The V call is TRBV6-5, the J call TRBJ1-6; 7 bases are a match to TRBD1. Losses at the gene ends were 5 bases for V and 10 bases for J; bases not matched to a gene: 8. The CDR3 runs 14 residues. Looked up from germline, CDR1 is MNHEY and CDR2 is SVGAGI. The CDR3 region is CASSRKTGYSPLHF. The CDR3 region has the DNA TGTGCCAGCAGTAGAAAGACAGGGTACTCACCCCTCCACTTT.

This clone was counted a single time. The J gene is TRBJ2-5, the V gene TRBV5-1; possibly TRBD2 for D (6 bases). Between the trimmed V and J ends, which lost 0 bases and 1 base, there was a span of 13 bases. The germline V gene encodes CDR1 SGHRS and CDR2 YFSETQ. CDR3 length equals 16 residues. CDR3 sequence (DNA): TGCGCCAGCAGCTTGGTAGACGGAGGGCTCCAAGAGACCCAGTACTTC. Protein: CASSLVDGGLQETQYF.

This CDR3 is CASSLGGLMDEQYF. CDR3 nucleotides: TGCGCCAGCAGCTTGGGGGGGCTCATGGACGAGCAGTACTTC. The rearrangement joins TRBV5-1 to TRBJ2-7, with a tentative D call TRBD1 (6 bases). Trimming pared 0 bases from V and 5 bases from J, leaving 12 bases between. CDR1 SGHRS and CDR2 YFSETQ come from the germline V gene. The CDR3 runs to 14 residues.

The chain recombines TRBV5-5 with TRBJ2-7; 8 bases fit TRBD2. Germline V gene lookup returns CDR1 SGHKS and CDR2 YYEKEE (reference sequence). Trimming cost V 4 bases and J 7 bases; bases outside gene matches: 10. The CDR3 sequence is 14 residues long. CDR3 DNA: TGTGCCAGCAGCCCCGGGAGGGGCGGGGGAGAGCAGTACTTC. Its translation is CASSPGRGGGEQYF.

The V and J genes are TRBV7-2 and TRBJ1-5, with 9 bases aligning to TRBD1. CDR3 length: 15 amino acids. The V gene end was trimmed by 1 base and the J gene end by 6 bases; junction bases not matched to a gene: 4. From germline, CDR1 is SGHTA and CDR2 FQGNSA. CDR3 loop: CASSLVDRGGQPQHF. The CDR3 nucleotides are TGTGCCAGCAGCTTAGTGGACAGGGGTGGTCAGCCCCAGCATTTT.

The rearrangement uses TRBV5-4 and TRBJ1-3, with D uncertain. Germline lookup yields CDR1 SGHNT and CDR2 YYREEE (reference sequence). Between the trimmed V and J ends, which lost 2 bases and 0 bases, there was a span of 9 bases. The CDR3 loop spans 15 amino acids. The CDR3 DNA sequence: TGTGCCAGCAGCTTCGGACTGAGCTCTGGAAACACCATATATTTT. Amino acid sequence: CASSFGLSSGNTIYF.

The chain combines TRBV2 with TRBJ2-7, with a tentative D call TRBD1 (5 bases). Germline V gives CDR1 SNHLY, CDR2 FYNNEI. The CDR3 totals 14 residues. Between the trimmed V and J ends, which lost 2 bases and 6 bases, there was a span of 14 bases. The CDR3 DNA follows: TGTGCCAGCAGTGAATCTGCAGCCAGGGCCGAGCAGTACTTC. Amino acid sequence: CASSESAARAEQYF. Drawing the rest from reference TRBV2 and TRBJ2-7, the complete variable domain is EPEVTQTPSHQVTQMGQEVILRCVPISNHLYFYWYRQILGQKVEFLVSFYNNEISEKSEIFDDQFSVERPDGSNFTLKIRSTKLEDSAMYFCASSESAARAEQYFGPGTRLTVT.

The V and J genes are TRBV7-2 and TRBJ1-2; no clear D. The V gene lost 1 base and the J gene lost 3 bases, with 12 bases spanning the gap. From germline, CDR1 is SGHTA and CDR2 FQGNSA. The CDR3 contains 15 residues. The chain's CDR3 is CASSLEAGPYYGYTF. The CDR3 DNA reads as TGTGCCAGCAGCTTAGAGGCAGGCCCTTACTATGGCTACACCTTC.

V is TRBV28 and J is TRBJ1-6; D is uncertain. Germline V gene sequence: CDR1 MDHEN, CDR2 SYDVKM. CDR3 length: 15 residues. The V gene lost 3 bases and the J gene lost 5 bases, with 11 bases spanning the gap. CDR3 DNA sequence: TGTGCCAGCAGTTTCAGCCTAGGTGATAATTCACCCCTCCACTTT. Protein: CASSFSLGDNSPLHF.

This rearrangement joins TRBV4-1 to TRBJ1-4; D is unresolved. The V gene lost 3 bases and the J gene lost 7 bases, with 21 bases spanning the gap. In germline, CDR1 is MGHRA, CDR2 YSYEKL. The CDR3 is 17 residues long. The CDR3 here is CASSQEGPGWAGEKLFF. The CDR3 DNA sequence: TGCGCCAGCAGCCAGGAAGGCCCCGGATGGGCGGGTGAAAAACTGTTTTTT.

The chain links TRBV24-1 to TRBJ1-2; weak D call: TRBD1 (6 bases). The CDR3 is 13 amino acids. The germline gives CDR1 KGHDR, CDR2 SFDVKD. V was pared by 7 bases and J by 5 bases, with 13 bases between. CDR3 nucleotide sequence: TGTGCCACCAGGGACAGAGTGAGTTATGGCTACACCTTC. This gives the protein CATRDRVSYGYTF.

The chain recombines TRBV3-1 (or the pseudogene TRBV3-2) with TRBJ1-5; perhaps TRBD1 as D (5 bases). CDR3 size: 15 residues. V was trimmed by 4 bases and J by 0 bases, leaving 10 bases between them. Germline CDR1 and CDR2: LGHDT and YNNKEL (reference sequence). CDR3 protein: CASSRNRNSNQPQHF. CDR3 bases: TGTGCCAGCAGCCGAAACAGGAATAGCAATCAGCCCCAGCATTTT.

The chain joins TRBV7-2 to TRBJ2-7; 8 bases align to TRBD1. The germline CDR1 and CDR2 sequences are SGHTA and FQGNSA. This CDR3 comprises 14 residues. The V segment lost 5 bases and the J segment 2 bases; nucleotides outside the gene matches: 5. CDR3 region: CASSTRTGPYEQYF. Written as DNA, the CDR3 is TGTGCCAGCAGCACCCGGACAGGGCCCTACGAGCAGTACTTC.

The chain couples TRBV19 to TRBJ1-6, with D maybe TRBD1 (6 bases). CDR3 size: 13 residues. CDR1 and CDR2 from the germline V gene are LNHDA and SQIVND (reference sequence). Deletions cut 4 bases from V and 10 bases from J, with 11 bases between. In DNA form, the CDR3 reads TGTGCCAGTAGTACCCCGGGGGGCTCACCCCTCCACTTT. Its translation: CASSTPGGSPLHF.

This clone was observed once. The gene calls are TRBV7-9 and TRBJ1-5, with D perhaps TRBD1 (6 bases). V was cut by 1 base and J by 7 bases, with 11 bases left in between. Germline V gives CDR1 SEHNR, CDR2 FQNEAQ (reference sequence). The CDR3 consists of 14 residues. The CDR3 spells CASSLVDSRQPQHF. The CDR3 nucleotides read TGTGCCAGCAGCTTAGTGGACAGTAGGCAGCCCCAGCATTTT.

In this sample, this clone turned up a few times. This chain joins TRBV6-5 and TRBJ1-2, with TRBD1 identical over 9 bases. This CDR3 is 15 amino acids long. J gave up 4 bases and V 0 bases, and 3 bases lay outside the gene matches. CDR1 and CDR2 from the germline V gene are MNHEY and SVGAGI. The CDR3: CASSYSGTGSYGYTF. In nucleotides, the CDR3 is TGTGCCAGCAGTTACTCGGGGACAGGGAGCTATGGCTACACCTTC.

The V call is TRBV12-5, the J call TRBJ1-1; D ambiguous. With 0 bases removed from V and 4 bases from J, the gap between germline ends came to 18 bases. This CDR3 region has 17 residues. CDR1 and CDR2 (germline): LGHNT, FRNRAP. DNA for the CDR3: TGTGCTAGTGGTTTGGTTACAGCAAGATCCCGAGTCACTGAAGCTTTCTTT. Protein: CASGLVTARSRVTEAFF.

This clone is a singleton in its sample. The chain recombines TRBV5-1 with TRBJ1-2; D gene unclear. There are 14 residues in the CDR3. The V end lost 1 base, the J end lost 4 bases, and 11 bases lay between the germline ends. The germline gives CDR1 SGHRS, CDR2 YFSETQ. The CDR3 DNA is TGCGCCAGCAGCTTGCTCTCGGCTAGCTATGGCTACACCTTC. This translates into CASSLLSASYGYTF.

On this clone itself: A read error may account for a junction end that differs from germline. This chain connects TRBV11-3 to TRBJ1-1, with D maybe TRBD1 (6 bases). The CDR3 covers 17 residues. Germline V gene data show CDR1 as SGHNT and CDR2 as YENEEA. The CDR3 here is CASSTRGTRTLSAEAFF. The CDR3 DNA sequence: TGTGCCAGCAGCACCAGAGGGACAAGGACCTTAAGCGCTGAAGCTTTTTTT.

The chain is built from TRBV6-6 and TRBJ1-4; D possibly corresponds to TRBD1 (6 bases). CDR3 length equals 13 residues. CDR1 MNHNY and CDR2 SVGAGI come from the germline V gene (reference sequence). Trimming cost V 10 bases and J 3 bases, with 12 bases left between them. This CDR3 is CATQDSANEKLFF. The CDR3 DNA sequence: TGTGCCACCCAGGACAGTGCTAATGAAAAACTGTTTTTT.